The 32 T cell receptor beta chains in this list originate from one sample, sequenced in a study of T-cell memory formation after mild COVID-19 listed by TCRdb under 2021. The library was generated by 5' RACE. The sequencing machine was an Illumina NovaSeq 6000. The public reads were run again by TCRdb, first through fastp at Q25 and then through MiXCR, and only productive beta chains were kept. CDR3 protein sequences are deduplicated, and each keeps its most common genes and DNA. For this sample there are approximately 290,000 distinct CDR3 sequences; roughly 8.2% appear just once. Roughly 23% of the sample is taken by the ten largest. Sample: PBMCs or a T cell subset sorted from them (not recorded which). The receptor set was obtained from a man between 18 and 35 years old who had mild COVID-19 (a few samples of this study predate the infection). The sample titles of this study are shuffled in the database, so cell type and time point are left out; the donor was told from shared clones.

The chain combines TRBV20-1 with TRBJ2-1, with D perhaps given as TRBD1 or TRBD2 (7 bases each). CDR3 length equals 14 residues. The germline V gene encodes CDR1 DFQATT and CDR2 SNEGSKA (reference sequence). V lost 5 bases, J lost 8 bases, and 19 bases lay in between. The CDR3 reads CSAPRQGLWDEQFF. The CDR3 DNA is TGCAGTGCTCCACGACAGGGACTATGGGATGAGCAGTTCTTC.

This chain links TRBV6-1 with TRBJ1-1; D may be TRBD1 (5 bases). V lost 1 base, J lost 4 bases, and 7 bases lay in between. The CDR3 is 13 amino acids. Looked up from germline, CDR1 is MNHNS and CDR2 is SASEGT. CDR3 coding DNA: TGTGCCAGCAGTGAAGTTGGGGGCACTGAAGCTTTCTTT. Translated, it gives CASSEVGGTEAFF.

This clonotype was seen more than once but under ten times. The chain is built from TRBV7-6 and TRBJ2-3; D gene unclear. This CDR3 is 13 amino acids long. Germline assignment: CDR1 SGHVS and CDR2 FNYEAQ. Trimming took 1 base from V and 4 from J, leaving 6 bases between them. The CDR3 DNA sequence: TGTGCCAGCAGCTTAGTAGGGCCAGATACGCAGTATTTT. Protein sequence: CASSLVGPDTQYF. The full variable domain, its missing parts supplied by reference TRBV7-6 and TRBJ2-3, is GAGVSQSPRYKVTKRGQDVALRCDPISGHVSLYWYRQALGQGPEFLTYFNYEAQQDKSGLPNDRFSAERPEGSISTLTIQRTEQRDSAMYRCASSLVGPDTQYFGPGTRLTVL.

This clonotype was seen more than once but under ten times. At one of its ends the junction is not consistent with the germline gene, which may arise from a read error. The gene calls are TRBV12-3 or TRBV12-4 and TRBJ2-3; no definite D call. The CDR3 covers 14 residues. CDR3 loop: CARSLFGETDTQYF. CDR3 sequence (DNA): TGTGCCAGAAGTTTATTCGGCGAGACGGATACGCAGTATTTT.

This chain connects TRBV5-1 to TRBJ1-1, with 7 bases lining up with TRBD1. The CDR3 sequence is 15 residues long. In germline, CDR1 is SGHRS, CDR2 YFSETQ. Trimming took 2 bases from V and 1 from J; bases not matched to a gene: 5. CDR3 amino acids: CASSFGTVWNTEAFF. The CDR3 DNA follows: TGCGCCAGCAGCTTCGGGACAGTCTGGAACACTGAAGCTTTCTTT.

This chain connects TRBV5-4 to TRBJ2-2, with a weak D call TRBD2 (6 bases). Per the germline V gene, CDR1 is SGHNT and CDR2 is YYREEE (reference sequence). The CDR3 is made up of 15 amino acids. Trimming cost V 9 bases and J 2 bases, with 17 bases left between them. The CDR3 DNA reads TGTGCCACCAAGTCGGGGGAGCGCAACACCGGGGAGCTGTTTTTT. This codes for CATKSGERNTGELFF.

This clonotype has a handful of counts. The J gene is TRBJ2-1, the V gene TRBV5-1; no clear D. Trimming removed 1 base from V and 8 bases from J, with 10 bases in between. The CDR3 spans 13 residues. Germline CDR1 and CDR2: SGHRS and YFSETQ. Here the CDR3 reads CASSLTVWDEQFF. The CDR3 DNA reads TGCGCCAGCAGCTTGACGGTCTGGGATGAGCAGTTCTTC.

Only a few counts were recorded for this clonotype. This rearrangement joins TRBV5-6 to TRBJ2-7; TRBD1 is a possible D gene (6 bases). The CDR3 covers 16 residues. Germline CDR1 reads SGHDT; CDR2 reads YYEEEE. V was clipped by 5 bases and J by 3 bases, with 21 bases between them. The CDR3 coding sequence is TGTGCCAGCAGTAGGGGGTGGGGCAGAAGAAGCTACGAGCAGTACGTC. Protein sequence: CASSRGWGRRSYEQYV.

The chain recombines TRBV20-1 with TRBJ2-2; possibly TRBD1 or TRBD2 for D (5 bases each). Germline assignment: CDR1 DFQATT and CDR2 SNEGSKA (reference sequence). V lost 5 bases and J 3 bases, leaving 13 bases between the germline ends. This CDR3 has 14 residues. CDR3 loop: CSAPRDRYTGELFF. Written as DNA, the CDR3 is TGCAGTGCTCCTCGGGACCGCTACACCGGGGAGCTGTTTTTT.

This clonotype was seen at least ten times. This chain joins TRBV5-1 and TRBJ1-1, with 10 bases fitting TRBD1. J was trimmed by 6 bases and V by 0 bases; bases with no gene match: 2. CDR3 length equals 14 residues. Germline-derived CDR1 and CDR2 are SGHRS and YFSETQ. In nucleotides, the CDR3 is TGCGCCAGCAGCTTGGGACAGGGGGCGGCTGAAGCTTTCTTT. This encodes CASSLGQGAAEAFF.

This clonotype was detected a few times. The chain combines TRBV6-5 with TRBJ2-5, with 9 positions matching TRBD2. The trim removed 8 bases at V and 1 base at J, leaving 2 bases unmatched. This CDR3 is built from 13 residues. Germline CDR1 and CDR2: MNHEY and SVGAGI. CDR3 coding DNA: TGTGCCAGCCTAGCGGGGACCCAAGAGACCCAGTACTTC. Its translation is CASLAGTQETQYF.

V and J are TRBV7-9 and TRBJ1-4, with 9 bases that match TRBD1. This CDR3 comprises 15 residues. V trimming: 9 bases; J trimming: 2 bases; junction bases outside the gene matches: 7. The V gene's germline CDR1 is SEHNR and CDR2 FQNEAQ (reference sequence). This chain's CDR3 is CASSGTGGTNEKLFF. The DNA of the CDR3 is TGTGCCAGTTCCGGAACAGGGGGCACTAATGAAAAACTGTTTTTT.

The rearrangement uses TRBV6-5 and TRBJ2-7; 7 positions agree with TRBD2. The CDR3 runs 15 residues. The V segment lost 0 bases and the J segment 6 bases; nucleotides outside the gene matches: 8. CDR1 and CDR2 from the germline V gene are MNHEY and SVGAGI. The CDR3 loop reads CASSYSGAGVREQYF. The DNA of the CDR3 is TGTGCCAGCAGTTACTCCGGGGCGGGGGTGCGCGAGCAGTACTTC.

This chain connects TRBV20-1 to TRBJ2-6, with TRBD1 as a possible D gene (5 bases). The V end lost 1 base, the J end lost 0 bases, and 10 bases lay between the germline ends. Germline V gene data show CDR1 as DFQATT and CDR2 as SNEGSKA (reference sequence). The CDR3 extends over 16 amino acids. CDR3 DNA sequence: TGCAGTGCTAGAGGACAGTCGTACTCTGGGGCCAACGTCCTGACTTTC. This sequence encodes CSARGQSYSGANVLTF.

This clonotype has more than one count but fewer than ten. The V gene is TRBV7-9, the J gene TRBJ2-1; 11 bases fit TRBD2. V shed 8 bases, J shed 10 bases, and the junction held 10 bases outside the gene matches. The length of the CDR3 is 14 residues. Germline-derived CDR1 and CDR2 are SEHNR and FQNEAQ (reference sequence). The CDR3 region is CASGPTSGGSEQFF. DNA for the CDR3: TGTGCCAGCGGGCCCACTAGCGGGGGAAGCGAGCAGTTCTTC. The complete variable domain, with remaining parts taken from reference TRBV7-9 and TRBJ2-1, reads DTGVSQNPRHKITKRGQNVTFRCDPISEHNRLYWYRQTLGQGPEFLTYFQNEAQLEKSRLLSDRFSAERPKGSFSTLEIQRTEQGDSAMYLCASGPTSGGSEQFFGPGTRLTVL.

This clonotype was seen more than once but under ten times. V and J are TRBV7-9 and TRBJ1-2, with D unresolved. There are 15 residues in the CDR3. The germline V gene encodes CDR1 SEHNR and CDR2 FQNEAQ (reference sequence). V dropped 4 bases and J dropped 0 bases, with 12 bases sitting between them. The CDR3 here is CASSSSWEPNYGYTF. The CDR3 coding sequence is TGTGCCAGCAGCTCCTCCTGGGAGCCTAACTATGGCTACACCTTC.

A few counts support this clonotype. CDR3 in DNA: TGCAGCGTGGAAAAACAGGTAACGGGCGCTGAAGCTTTCTTT. Residues: CSVEKQVTGAEAFF. This chain connects TRBV29-1 to TRBJ1-1, with D perhaps TRBD1 (5 bases). Per germline, CDR1 SQVTM and CDR2 ANQGSEA. V lost 6 bases, J lost 6 bases, and 20 bases lay in between. The CDR3 loop spans 14 amino acids.

This clonotype was detected ten times or more. The chain links TRBV18 to TRBJ1-4; D uncertain. V dropped 3 bases and J dropped 0 bases, with 11 bases sitting between them. Germline V CDR1 and CDR2: KGHSH, LQKENI. The CDR3 is 16 amino acids. The CDR3 DNA sequence: TGTGCCAGCTCACCCATGTCCGCCCCAACTAATGAAAAACTGTTTTTT. Its protein product is CASSPMSAPTNEKLFF.

At least ten counts were recorded for this clonotype. This sequence joins TRBV7-9 and TRBJ1-1; D is unclear. V lost 5 bases and J lost 1, with 11 bases in between. This CDR3 contains 14 residues. Germline V gene sequence: CDR1 SEHNR, CDR2 FQNEAQ (reference sequence). The CDR3, as DNA: TGTGCCAGCAGCCCAGCGGGAGGGAACACTGAAGCTTTCTTT. Amino acid sequence: CASSPAGGNTEAFF. Combining the CDR3 with reference TRBV7-9 and TRBJ1-1 gives the whole variable domain DTGVSQNPRHKITKRGQNVTFRCDPISEHNRLYWYRQTLGQGPEFLTYFQNEAQLEKSRLLSDRFSAERPKGSFSTLEIQRTEQGDSAMYLCASSPAGGNTEAFFGQGTRLTVV.

The genes are TRBV29-1 and TRBJ2-1; D is ambiguous. Trimming removed 0 bases from V and 5 bases from J, with 14 bases in between. CDR1 and CDR2 from the germline V gene are SQVTM and ANQGSEA. The CDR3 has 15 residues. CDR3 amino acids: CSVEDSRRGHNEQFF. In DNA, the CDR3 is TGCAGCGTTGAAGACAGTCGGCGTGGGCACAATGAGCAGTTCTTC.

In its sample, this clonotype was seen many times. Compared with germline, one end of the junction differs, possibly owing to a read error. The J gene is TRBJ2-3, the V gene TRBV12-3 or TRBV12-4; D may match TRBD1 or TRBD2 (5 bases each). CDR3 size: 14 residues. CDR3 sequence reads: CASSLAGGADTQYF. CDR3 bases: TGTGCCAGCAGCTTAGCTGGGGGAGCAGATACGCAGTATTTT.

This clonotype was counted between two and nine times. The chain combines TRBV6-5 with TRBJ1-6; 9 nucleotides line up with TRBD1. CDR1 is MNHEY and CDR2 is SVGAGI in the germline V gene. Trimming cost V 4 bases and J 9 bases; bases outside gene matches: 10. The CDR3 loop spans 16 amino acids. For the CDR3, the DNA is TGTGCCAGCAGTTTAGGAGGACAGGGGTTTGGTTCACCCCTCCACTTT. It translates to CASSLGGQGFGSPLHF.

In its sample, this clonotype was seen a few times. V and J are TRBV20-1 and TRBJ2-2; the D is unclear. The V and J ends lost 0 bases and 2 bases respectively, with 10 bases between them. The CDR3 loop spans 15 amino acids. The germline gives CDR1 DFQATT, CDR2 SNEGSKA (reference sequence). In nucleotides, the CDR3 is TGCAGTGCTAGAGATTACAAGGGTAACACCGGGGAGCTGTTTTTT. Its protein is CSARDYKGNTGELFF.

This clonotype came up a few times. The rearrangement links TRBV5-1 to TRBJ2-7; D gene ambiguous. Trimming cost V 0 bases and J 2 bases, with 12 bases left between them. This CDR3 spans 15 amino acids. The germline CDR1 and CDR2 sequences are SGHRS and YFSETQ. The CDR3: CASSLAWVAAYEQYF. DNA for the CDR3: TGCGCCAGCAGCTTGGCCTGGGTAGCCGCCTACGAGCAGTACTTC.

This clonotype was seen a few times. The chain is built from TRBV7-2 and TRBJ1-2; D is uncertain. CDR3 length: 12 amino acids. In germline, CDR1 is SGHTA, CDR2 FQGNSA. The V end lost 5 bases, the J end lost 4 bases, and 8 bases lay between the germline ends. The CDR3 region is CASSADVYGYTF. CDR3 DNA sequence: TGTGCCAGCAGCGCGGACGTCTATGGCTACACCTTC. Filled out from reference TRBV7-2 and TRBJ1-2, the complete variable domain reads GAGVSQSPSNKVTEKGKDVELRCDPISGHTALYWYRQSLGQGLEFLIYFQGNSAPDKSGLPSDRFSAERTGGSVSTLTIQRTQQEDSAVYLCASSADVYGYTFGSGTRLTVV.

The rearrangement joins TRBV30 to TRBJ2-2; D remains ambiguous. The CDR3 length is 13 residues. Germline V gene data show CDR1 as GTSNPN and CDR2 as SVGIG (reference sequence). V lost 0 bases to trimming and J lost 5 bases, with 7 bases between them. CDR3 sequence (DNA): TGTGCCTGGAGTGTACACGGTACCGGGGAGCTGTTTTTT. It codes for CAWSVHGTGELFF. The entire variable domain, with the rest obtained from reference TRBV30 and TRBJ2-2, is as follows: SQTIHQWPATLVQPVGSPLSLECTVEGTSNPNLYWYRQAAGRGLQLLFYSVGIGQISSEVPQNLSASRPQDRQFILSSKKLLLSDSGFYLCAWSVHGTGELFFGEGSRLTVL.

This clonotype was seen many times. The J gene is TRBJ2-1, the V gene TRBV6-5; TRBD2 matches at 12 bases. Germline trimming cut 5 bases from V and 4 bases from J; bases unmatched to any gene: 6. Looked up from germline, CDR1 is MNHEY and CDR2 is SVGAGI. The CDR3 runs to 16 residues. The DNA for the CDR3 is TGTGCCAGCAGTGTACTAGCGGGGGGTCGATACAATGAGCAGTTCTTC. It specifies CASSVLAGGRYNEQFF.

This clonotype was seen at least ten times. This rearrangement joins TRBV4-1 to TRBJ2-1; the D gene is possibly TRBD1 (5 bases). V lost 1 base, J lost 8 bases, and 15 bases lay in between. The germline gives CDR1 MGHRA, CDR2 YSYEKL. This CDR3 spans 15 amino acids. CDR3 in DNA: TGCGCCAGCAGCCAAGTTGGCAGGGTCCTGGATGAGCAGTTCTTC. As protein: CASSQVGRVLDEQFF.

This clonotype showed up just a few times. The chain recombines TRBV6-2 or TRBV6-3 with TRBJ2-7; a weak D match, TRBD2 (6 bases). V gave up 6 bases and J gave up 7 bases, with 19 bases separating them. This CDR3 contains 14 residues. Germline CDR1 MNHEY, CDR2 SVGEGT. The CDR3 DNA follows: TGTGCCAGCAGCTCCCTCGGGGGTCGTAGTGAGCAGTACGTC. Its translation: CASSSLGGRSEQYV.

The J gene is TRBJ1-4, the V gene TRBV4-1; D gene ambiguous. Trimming took off 1 base at V and 0 bases at J, with 9 bases between the two ends. The CDR3 is 16 residues long. Germline CDR1 and CDR2: MGHRA and YSYEKL. CDR3 coding DNA: TGCGCCAGCAGCCAAGTTAGTGGGACAACTAATGAAAAACTGTTTTTT. Translation gives CASSQVSGTTNEKLFF.

In this sample, this clonotype turned up a few times. This chain links TRBV24-1 with TRBJ2-7; a possible D gene is TRBD2 (6 bases). V was cut by 9 bases and J by 4 bases, with 6 bases left in between. CDR3 length: 10 amino acids. Germline CDR1 is KGHDR and CDR2 is SFDVKD. In DNA form, the CDR3 reads TGTGCCACCGCGGGGTACGAGCAGTACTTC. It specifies CATAGYEQYF.

There are a few counts of this clonotype. This CDR3 is CASSPTYSGGIQETQYF. In DNA, the CDR3 is TGTGCCAGCAGCCCCACCTATAGCGGGGGGATTCAAGAGACCCAGTACTTC. The chain carries TRBV7-9 and TRBJ2-5, with TRBD2 matching over 10 bases. Per germline, CDR1 SEHNR and CDR2 FQNEAQ (reference sequence). This CDR3 is built from 17 residues. The V segment lost 5 bases and the J segment 2 bases; nucleotides outside the gene matches: 11.